This TCR beta chain emerged from a study of cytomegalovirus exposure and HLA in healthy donors. Remarks on this clone: The antigen is unknown. At the DNA level, this CDR3 is encoded by other sequences in the same sample as well.

Primers for the PCR totalled 60 Vbeta and 13 Jbeta. This table comes from immunoSEQ multiplex PCR, and its TCRdb copy is limited to in-frame clones, with some not included. The table includes around 140,000 clones, about three quarters detected once. Study results and limitations: The dataset shows that most TCR sequences were rare, while some public TCRs occurred in many donors. Cytomegalovirus association was listed for 164 TCR beta chains. Analysis performed later showed TCR beta chains linked to HLA being more clonally expanded than equally common others.

From germline, CDR1 is SNHLY and CDR2 FYNNEI. V shed 5 bases and J shed 2 bases, with 12 bases lying between them. This CDR3 has 14 amino acids. Participants comprised healthy donors of bone marrow. This TCR was recovered from a female donor in good health and CMV-seropositive. Sequencing was performed on PBMCs. This chain links TRBV2 with TRBJ1-1; maybe TRBD1 (5 bases). CDR3 bases: TGTGCCAGCAGTAGTCATGGGGCCAACACTGAAGCTTTCTTT. The encoded protein is CASSSHGANTEAFF.